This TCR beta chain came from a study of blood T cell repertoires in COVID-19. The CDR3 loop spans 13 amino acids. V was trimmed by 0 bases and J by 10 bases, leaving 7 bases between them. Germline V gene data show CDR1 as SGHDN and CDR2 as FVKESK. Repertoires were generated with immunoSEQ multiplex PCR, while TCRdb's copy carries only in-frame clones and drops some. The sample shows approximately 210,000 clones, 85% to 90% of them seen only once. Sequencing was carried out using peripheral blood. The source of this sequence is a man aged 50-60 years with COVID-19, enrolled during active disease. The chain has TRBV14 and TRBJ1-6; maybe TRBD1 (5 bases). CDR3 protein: CASSQDRTSPLHF. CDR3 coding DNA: TGTGCCAGCAGCCAAGATAGGACATCACCCCTCCACTTT.